This T cell receptor beta chain was found in a study of blood T cell repertoires in COVID-19. Turning to the study itself: There were acute and convalescent COVID-19 samples, and they came from the United States, Italy and Spain. The cDNA or gDNA used as material had been derived from T cells, B-cell-depleted T cells, or PBMCs.

CDR1 LGHNA and CDR2 YNFKEQ come from the germline V gene. The CDR3 has 14 residues. V lost 1 base and J lost 5; bases outside the gene matches: 5. Original data processing: Amplified reference gene primers provided the basis for estimating nucleated cell counts. Sequenced by immunoSEQ multiplex PCR; TCRdb stores in-frame clones only, minus some. V and J calls and clone size are copied from that table; D and trimming were computed from the DNA. The sample holds roughly 70,000 clones; 80% to 90% are singletons and the top ten take less than 7.5%. Sequenced: peripheral blood. The TCR was taken from a woman older than 75 with active COVID-19. The chain carries TRBV4-2 and TRBJ2-7; 7 bases align to TRBD2. The CDR3 sequence is CASSQGGSRDEQYF. The CDR3 DNA sequence: TGTGCCAGCAGCCAAGGCGGGAGCAGAGACGAGCAGTACTTC.